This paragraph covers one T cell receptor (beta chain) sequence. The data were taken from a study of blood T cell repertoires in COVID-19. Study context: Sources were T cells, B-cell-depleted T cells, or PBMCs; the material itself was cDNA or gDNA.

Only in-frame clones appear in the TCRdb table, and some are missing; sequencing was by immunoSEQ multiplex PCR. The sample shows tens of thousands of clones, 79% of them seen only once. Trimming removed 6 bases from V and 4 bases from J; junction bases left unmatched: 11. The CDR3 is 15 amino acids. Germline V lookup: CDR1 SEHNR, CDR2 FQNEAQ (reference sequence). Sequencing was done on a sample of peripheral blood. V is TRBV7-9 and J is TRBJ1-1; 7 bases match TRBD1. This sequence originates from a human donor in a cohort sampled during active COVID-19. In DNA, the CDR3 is TGTGCCAGCAGACCCACACAGGGGAAGGGCACTGAAGCTTTCTTT. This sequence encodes CASRPTQGKGTEAFF.